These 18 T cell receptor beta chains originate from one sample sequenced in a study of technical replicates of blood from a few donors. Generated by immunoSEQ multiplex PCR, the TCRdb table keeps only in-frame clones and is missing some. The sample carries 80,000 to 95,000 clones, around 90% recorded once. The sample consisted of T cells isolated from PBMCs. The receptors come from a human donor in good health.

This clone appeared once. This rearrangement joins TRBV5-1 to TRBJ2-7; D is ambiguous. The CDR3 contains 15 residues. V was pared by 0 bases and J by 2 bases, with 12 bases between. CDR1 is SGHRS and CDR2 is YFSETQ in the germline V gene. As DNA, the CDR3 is TGCGCCAGCAGCTTGGTGGCGCAGGATACCTACGAGCAGTACTTC. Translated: CASSLVAQDTYEQYF.

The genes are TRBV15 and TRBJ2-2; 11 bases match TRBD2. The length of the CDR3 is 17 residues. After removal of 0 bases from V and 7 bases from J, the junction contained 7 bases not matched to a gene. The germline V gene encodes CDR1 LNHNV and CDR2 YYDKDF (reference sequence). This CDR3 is CATSRDLLAGEVGELFF. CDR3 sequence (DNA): TGTGCCACCAGCAGAGATCTACTAGCGGGAGAGGTCGGGGAGCTGTTTTTT. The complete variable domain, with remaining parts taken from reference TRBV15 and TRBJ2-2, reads DAMVIQNPRYQVTQFGKPVTLSCSQTLNHNVMYWYQQKSSQAPKLLFHYYDKDFNNEADTPDNFQSRRPNTSFCFLDIRSPGLGDTAMYLCATSRDLLAGEVGELFFGEGSRLTVL.

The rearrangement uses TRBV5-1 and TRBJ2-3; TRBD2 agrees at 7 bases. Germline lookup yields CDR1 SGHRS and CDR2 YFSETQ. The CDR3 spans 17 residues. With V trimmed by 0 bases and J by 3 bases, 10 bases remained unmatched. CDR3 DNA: TGCGCCAGCAGCTTGGCCTTTAGACTAGCCCGGACAGATACGCAGTATTTT. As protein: CASSLAFRLARTDTQYF.

The CDR3 region has the DNA TGTGCCAGCAGTTTATCTGCTCTATCGAGTACCGGGGAGCTGTTTTTT. Amino acid sequence: CASSLSALSSTGELFF. The chain uses TRBV27 and TRBJ2-2; D remains ambiguous. V dropped 0 bases and J dropped 5 bases, with 13 bases sitting between them. This CDR3 contains 16 residues. Per germline, CDR1 MNHEY and CDR2 SMNVEV (reference sequence).

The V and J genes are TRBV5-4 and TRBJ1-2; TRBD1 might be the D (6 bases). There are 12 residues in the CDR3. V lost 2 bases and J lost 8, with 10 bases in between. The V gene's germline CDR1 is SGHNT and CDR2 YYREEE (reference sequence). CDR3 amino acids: CASSFPGAGYTF. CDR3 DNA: TGTGCCAGCAGCTTTCCAGGGGCGGGCTACACCTTC. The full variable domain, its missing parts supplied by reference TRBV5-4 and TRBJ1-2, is ETGVTQSPTHLIKTRGQQVTLRCSSQSGHNTVSWYQQALGQGPQFIFQYYREEENGRGNFPPRFSGLQFPNYSSELNVNALELDDSALYLCASSFPGAGYTFGSGTRLTVV.

Here the CDR3 DNA reads TGTGCCAGCAGGCCTAGCGGGCCCCCTTCATACGAGCAGTACTTC. Translation: CASRPSGPPSYEQYF. V is TRBV6-6 and J is TRBJ2-7; 8 bases match TRBD2. The CDR3 loop spans 15 amino acids. J was trimmed by 4 bases and V by 6 bases; bases with no gene match: 11. Germline CDR1 reads MNHNY; CDR2 reads SVGAGI (reference sequence).

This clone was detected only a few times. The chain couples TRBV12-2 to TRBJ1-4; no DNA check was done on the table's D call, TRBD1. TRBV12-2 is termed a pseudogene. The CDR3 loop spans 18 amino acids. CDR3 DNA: TGTGCAAGTCGCTCGAAGGGTGGGACAGGGGATCTTAATGAAAAACTGTTTTTT. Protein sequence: CASRSKGGTGDLNEKLFF.

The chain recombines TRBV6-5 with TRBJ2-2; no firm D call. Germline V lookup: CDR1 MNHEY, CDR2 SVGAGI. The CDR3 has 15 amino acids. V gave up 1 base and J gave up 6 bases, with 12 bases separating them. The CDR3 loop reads CASSYWFGSAGELFF. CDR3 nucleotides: TGTGCCAGCAGTTACTGGTTCGGTTCCGCCGGGGAGCTGTTTTTT.

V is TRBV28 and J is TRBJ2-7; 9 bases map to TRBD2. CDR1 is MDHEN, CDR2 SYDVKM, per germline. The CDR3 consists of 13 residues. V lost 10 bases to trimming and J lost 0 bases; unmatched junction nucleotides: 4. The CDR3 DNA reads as TGTGCCACCCGACTAGCGGCCTCCTACGAGCAGTACTTC. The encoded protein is CATRLAASYEQYF.

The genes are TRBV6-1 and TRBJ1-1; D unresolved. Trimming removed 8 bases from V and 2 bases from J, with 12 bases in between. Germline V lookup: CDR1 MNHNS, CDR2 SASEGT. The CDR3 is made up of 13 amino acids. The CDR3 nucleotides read TGTGCCAGCTCCCTAGGCGGTAACACTGAAGCTTTCTTT. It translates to CASSLGGNTEAFF.

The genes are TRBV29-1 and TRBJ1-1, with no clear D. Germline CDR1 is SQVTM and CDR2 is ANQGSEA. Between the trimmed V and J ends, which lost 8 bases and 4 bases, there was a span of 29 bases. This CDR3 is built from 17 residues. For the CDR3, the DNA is TGCAGCCTTGCCGAACCGGGTGAGCGAGTTTATATCACTGAAGCTTTCTTT. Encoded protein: CSLAEPGERVYITEAFF.

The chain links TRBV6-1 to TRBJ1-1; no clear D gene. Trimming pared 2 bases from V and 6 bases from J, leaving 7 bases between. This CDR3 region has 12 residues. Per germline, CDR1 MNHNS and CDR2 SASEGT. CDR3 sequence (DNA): TGTGCCAGCAGTGAACGAGGGCCTGAAGCTTTCTTT. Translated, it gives CASSERGPEAFF.

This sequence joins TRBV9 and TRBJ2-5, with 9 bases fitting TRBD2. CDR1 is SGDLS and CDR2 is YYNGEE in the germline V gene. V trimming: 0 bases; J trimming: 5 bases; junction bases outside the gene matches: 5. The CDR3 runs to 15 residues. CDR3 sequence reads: CASSVVAGVGETQYF. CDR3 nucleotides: TGTGCCAGCAGCGTAGTAGCGGGAGTCGGTGAGACCCAGTACTTC.

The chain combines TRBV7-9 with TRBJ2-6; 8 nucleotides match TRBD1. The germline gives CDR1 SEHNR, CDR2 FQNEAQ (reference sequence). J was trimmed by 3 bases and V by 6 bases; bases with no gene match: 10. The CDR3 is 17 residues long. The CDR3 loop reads CASRRTGIVLGANVLTF. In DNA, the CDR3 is TGTGCCAGCAGGAGGACAGGGATCGTACTTGGGGCCAACGTCCTGACTTTC.

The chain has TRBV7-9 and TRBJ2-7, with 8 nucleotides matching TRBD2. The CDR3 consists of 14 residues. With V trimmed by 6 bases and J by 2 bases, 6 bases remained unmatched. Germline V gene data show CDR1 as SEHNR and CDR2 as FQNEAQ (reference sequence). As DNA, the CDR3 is TGTGCCAGCAGTCATAGCGGGACCACCTACGAGCAGTACTTC. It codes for CASSHSGTTYEQYF.

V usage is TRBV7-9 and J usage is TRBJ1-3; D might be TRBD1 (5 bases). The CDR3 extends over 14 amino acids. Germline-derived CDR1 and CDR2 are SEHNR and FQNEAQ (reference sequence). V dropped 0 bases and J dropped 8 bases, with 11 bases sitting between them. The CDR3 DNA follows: TGTGCCAGCAGCTTAGCCCAGGGATGGGACACCATATATTTT. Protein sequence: CASSLAQGWDTIYF.

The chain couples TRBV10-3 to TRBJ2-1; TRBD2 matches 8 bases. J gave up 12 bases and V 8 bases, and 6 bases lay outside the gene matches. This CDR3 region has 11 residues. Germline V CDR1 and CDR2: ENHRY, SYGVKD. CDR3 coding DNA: TGTGCCATCGGAATGGGGACTAGGCAGTTCTTC. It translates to CAIGMGTRQFF.

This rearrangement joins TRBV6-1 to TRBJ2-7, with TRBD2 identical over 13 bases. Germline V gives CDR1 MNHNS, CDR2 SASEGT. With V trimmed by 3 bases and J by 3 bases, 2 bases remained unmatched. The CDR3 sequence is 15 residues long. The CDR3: CASSEGLAGLYEQYF. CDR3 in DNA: TGTGCCAGCAGTGAGGGACTAGCGGGGCTCTACGAGCAGTACTTC.